The source of this T cell receptor beta chain is a study of shared clonotypes between healthy human individuals. Study-wide results and caveats: Among the subsets, naive ones generally showed larger estimated richness than memory ones. Only blood samples were collected, and tissue repertoires likely differ.

The deep-level immunoSEQ assay was used. Generated by immunoSEQ multiplex PCR, the TCRdb table keeps only in-frame clones and is missing some. This table holds millions of clones, approximately 94% found once. As defined, naive CD8 cells were CD45RO-negative and positively selected for CCR7, with terminally differentiated effector memory CD45RA+ cells excluded. Trimming took off 2 bases at V and 5 bases at J, with 9 bases between the two ends. Germline CDR1 SEHNR, CDR2 FQNEAQ (reference sequence). The CDR3 length is 13 residues. This clone was picked up a small number of times. Antigen unknown. The sample holds other DNA sequences that translate to the same CDR3.

The sequence came from a man aged 18 to 29 in good health. Some clones in this sample may be carry-over from other donors' samples. The source material was naive CD8+ T cells from PBMCs. This rearrangement joins TRBV7-9 to TRBJ1-1; D is possibly TRBD1 (5 bases). The CDR3 DNA reads as TGTGCCAGCAGCTTACCGGGGGGAACTGAAGCTTTCTTT. Translated: CASSLPGGTEAFF.